Shown below are 32 T cell receptor beta chains from a single sample sequenced in a study of cytomegalovirus exposure and HLA in healthy donors. TCRdb keeps only in-frame clones here, not all; method: immunoSEQ multiplex PCR. The table includes roughly 150,000 clones, approximately 87% detected once. Sequenced material: PBMCs. The receptors were sampled from a woman aged 25-40 years in good health and CMV-seronegative.

This chain joins TRBV7-3 and TRBJ2-7; D is uncertain. Germline assignment: CDR1 SGHTA and CDR2 FQGTGA. The CDR3 spans 14 residues. V shed 1 base and J shed 4 bases, with 11 bases lying between them. CDR3 sequence reads: CASSLIQRIYEQYF. The CDR3 nucleotides are TGTGCCAGCAGCTTAATACAGAGAATATACGAGCAGTACTTC.

The J gene is TRBJ1-2, the V gene TRBV6-1; D unclear. Trimming removed 2 bases at V and 5 bases at J, with 3 bases between. Germline CDR1 MNHNS, CDR2 SASEGT. This CDR3 is 11 amino acids long. CDR3 sequence: CASSEKYGYTF. The CDR3 region has the DNA TGTGCCAGCAGTGAAAAGTATGGCTACACCTTC.

This chain connects TRBV28 to TRBJ2-2; D is ambiguous. The V gene's germline CDR1 is MDHEN and CDR2 SYDVKM. Trimming pared 3 bases from V and 6 bases from J, leaving 8 bases between. The CDR3 covers 13 residues. The CDR3 sequence: CASSLSGSGELFF. The CDR3 region has the DNA TGTGCCAGCAGTTTGTCCGGTTCCGGGGAGCTGTTTTTT.

The rearrangement links TRBV18 to TRBJ1-1, with 7 positions matching TRBD1. CDR1 and CDR2 from the germline V gene are KGHSH and LQKENI. The ends lost 4 bases at V and 2 bases at J; junction bases unmatched: 7. The CDR3 has 15 residues. CDR3 bases: TGTGCCAGCTCACTCGGACAGGTGCTTAACACTGAAGCTTTCTTT. Translated: CASSLGQVLNTEAFF. The variable domain in full, completed from reference TRBV18 and TRBJ1-1, reads NAGVMQNPRHLVRRRGQEARLRCSPMKGHSHVYWYRQLPEEGLKFMVYLQKENIIDESGMPKERFSAEFPKEGPSILRIQQVVRGDSAAYFCASSLGQVLNTEAFFGQGTRLTVV.

V is TRBV4-3 and J is TRBJ2-1, with D hard to call. The V and J ends lost 0 bases and 8 bases respectively, with 8 bases between them. Germline lookup yields CDR1 LGHNA and CDR2 YSLEER. The CDR3 has 13 amino acids. The CDR3 region has the DNA TGCGCCAGCAGCCAAGATTCAGGACATGAGCAGTTCTTC. It specifies CASSQDSGHEQFF.

This sequence joins TRBV27 and TRBJ1-1, with TRBD1 as a possible D gene (6 bases). V shed 5 bases and J shed 0 bases, with 16 bases lying between them. Germline loops: CDR1 MNHEY, CDR2 SMNVEV (reference sequence). There are 16 residues in the CDR3. CDR3 amino acids: CASSQPSTGMNTEAFF. The CDR3 DNA reads TGTGCCAGCAGTCAACCTTCGACAGGTATGAACACTGAAGCTTTCTTT.

This sequence joins TRBV19 and TRBJ2-5; 8 bases align to TRBD1. Germline CDR1 reads LNHDA; CDR2 reads SQIVND (reference sequence). Trimming at V came to 7 bases and at J to 3 bases, leaving 13 bases not matched to a gene. The CDR3 consists of 16 residues. The CDR3 protein is CASTRTGTGVKETQYF. The CDR3 DNA is TGTGCCAGTACACGAACCGGGACAGGAGTGAAAGAGACCCAGTACTTC.

The chain recombines TRBV19 with TRBJ2-2; no definite D call. V gave up 3 bases and J gave up 4 bases, with 9 bases separating them. In germline, CDR1 is LNHDA, CDR2 SQIVND (reference sequence). The CDR3 covers 14 residues. Written as DNA, the CDR3 is TGTGCCAGTAGTATTTCGGGTGGCACCGGGGAGCTGTTTTTT. Translated, it gives CASSISGGTGELFF.

The gene calls are TRBV7-8 and TRBJ1-5; TRBD1 might be the D (5 bases). Germline CDR1 reads SGHVS; CDR2 reads FQNEAQ. The length of the CDR3 is 16 residues. V was cut by 6 bases and J by 3 bases, with 18 bases left in between. The CDR3 DNA reads TGTGCCAGCAGTTCAGGACACGGCGGCTTCAATCAGCCCCAGCATTTT. It specifies CASSSGHGGFNQPQHF.

The chain combines TRBV4-1 with TRBJ2-5; no firm D call. The V gene's germline CDR1 is MGHRA and CDR2 YSYEKL. This CDR3 has 12 residues. V gave up 3 bases and J gave up 5 bases, with 7 bases separating them. The CDR3 region is CASSQSKETQYF. In DNA, the CDR3 is TGCGCCAGCAGCCAGTCTAAGGAGACCCAGTACTTC.

The chain is built from TRBV5-6 and TRBJ2-3; D uncertain. The CDR3 has 13 amino acids. Germline V gene sequence: CDR1 SGHDT, CDR2 YYEEEE. V lost 1 base and J 5 bases, leaving 8 bases between the germline ends. This CDR3 is CASSLPSGDTQYF. In DNA form, the CDR3 reads TGTGCCAGCAGCTTGCCGTCTGGAGATACGCAGTATTTT.

This chain uses TRBV19 with TRBJ1-2, with 10 bases identical to TRBD1. With 3 bases clipped from V and 4 bases from J, the junction kept 5 bases outside the gene matches. CDR1 is LNHDA, CDR2 SQIVND, per germline (reference sequence). The CDR3 loop spans 15 amino acids. CDR3 in DNA: TGTGCCAGTAGTATCTGGGGACAGGGGAGCTATGGCTACACCTTC. This gives the protein CASSIWGQGSYGYTF.

The chain uses TRBV18 and TRBJ1-2; D might be TRBD1 (5 bases). The CDR3 consists of 17 residues. V dropped 0 bases and J dropped 2 bases, with 16 bases sitting between them. Per germline, CDR1 KGHSH and CDR2 LQKENI. The chain's CDR3 is CASSPPKGPGSNYGYTF. DNA for the CDR3: TGTGCCAGCTCACCACCGAAGGGGCCAGGCTCAAACTATGGCTACACCTTC.

The rearrangement links TRBV13 to TRBJ2-7; 12 bases map to TRBD1. CDR1 PRHDT and CDR2 FYEKMQ come from the germline V gene (reference sequence). The CDR3 has 15 amino acids. J was trimmed by 7 bases and V by 5 bases; bases with no gene match: 9. CDR3 loop: CASSAEGDRGREQYF. DNA of the CDR3: TGTGCCAGCAGCGCAGAGGGGGACAGGGGGCGGGAGCAGTACTTC.

The CDR3 nucleotides read TGCAGCGTGCAACAGGGGGCGAATAGGGAGCAGTACTTC. It specifies CSVQQGANREQYF. The chain carries TRBV29-1 and TRBJ2-7, with 9 bases lining up with TRBD1. The CDR3 has 13 residues. V shed 6 bases, J shed 7 bases, and the junction held 10 bases outside the gene matches. Germline CDR1 SQVTM, CDR2 ANQGSEA.

The J gene is TRBJ2-1, the V gene TRBV29-1, with a possible D match to TRBD2 (6 bases). V was pared by 7 bases and J by 6 bases, with 13 bases between. The CDR3 sequence is 12 residues long. In germline, CDR1 is SQVTM, CDR2 ANQGSEA. CDR3 in DNA: TGCAGCGCGAACTCCGGGAGCAATGAGCAGTTCTTC. It encodes CSANSGSNEQFF.

V and J are TRBV5-1 and TRBJ1-1, with D perhaps matching TRBD1 (5 bases). CDR1 is SGHRS and CDR2 is YFSETQ in the germline V gene. CDR3 length: 14 amino acids. V shed 3 bases and J shed 3 bases, with 12 bases lying between them. CDR3 DNA: TGCGCCAGCAGCTCGAGTTTCAGGGACACTGAAGCTTTCTTT. Its protein is CASSSSFRDTEAFF.

The V call is TRBV5-1, the J call TRBJ2-7; TRBD1 aligns across 11 bases. The CDR3 runs 15 residues. Trimming took 0 bases from V and 3 from J; bases not matched to a gene: 2. Looked up from germline, CDR1 is SGHRS and CDR2 is YFSETQ. The CDR3, as DNA: TGCGCCAGCAGCTTGGGGACAGGGGGCTTCTACGAGCAGTACTTC. Its protein is CASSLGTGGFYEQYF.

The chain uses TRBV6-5 and TRBJ2-1; D is ambiguous. Germline V lookup: CDR1 MNHEY, CDR2 SVGAGI. There are 14 residues in the CDR3. Trimming left V 3 bases short and J 5 bases short, with 11 bases between. DNA of the CDR3: TGTGCCAGCAGTTATAGAACAGCGCACAATGAGCAGTTCTTC. Amino acid sequence: CASSYRTAHNEQFF.

The gene calls are TRBV29-1 and TRBJ2-7; 10 bases match TRBD2. Losses at the gene ends were 3 bases for V and 4 bases for J; bases not matched to a gene: 6. Looked up from germline, CDR1 is SQVTM and CDR2 is ANQGSEA. This CDR3 spans 14 amino acids. CDR3 amino acids: CSVDKASGSYEQYF. The DNA of the CDR3 is TGCAGCGTTGATAAGGCTAGCGGGAGTTACGAGCAGTACTTC.

This clone was seen only once. The chain combines TRBV29-1 with TRBJ2-2; D remains ambiguous. The CDR3 covers 11 residues. Per germline, CDR1 SQVTM and CDR2 ANQGSEA. V was clipped by 2 bases and J by 4 bases, with 2 bases between them. This CDR3 reads CSVESTGELFF. The CDR3 DNA sequence: TGCAGCGTTGAAAGCACCGGGGAGCTGTTTTTT.

V gene TRBV9 combines with J gene TRBJ2-1, with D unclear. The CDR3 spans 15 residues. The germline V and J ends were trimmed by 2 bases and 0 bases, with 9 bases remaining between them. Germline values: CDR1 SGDLS, CDR2 YYNGEE. The CDR3 DNA follows: TGTGCCAGCAGCGTCGTGGCAGACTCCTACAATGAGCAGTTCTTC. The encoded protein is CASSVVADSYNEQFF.

The CDR3, as DNA: TGTGCCAGTAGTAACAGGGACGGTGTTGGCTACACCTTC. This sequence encodes CASSNRDGVGYTF. The chain recombines TRBV19 with TRBJ1-2, with D perhaps matching TRBD1 (6 bases). Germline loops: CDR1 LNHDA, CDR2 SQIVND (reference sequence). The CDR3 runs 13 residues. V was pared by 4 bases and J by 7 bases, with 13 bases between.

This chain uses TRBV15 with TRBJ2-2; the D gene is possibly TRBD1 (6 bases). Looked up from germline, CDR1 is LNHNV and CDR2 is YYDKDF (reference sequence). V was cut by 2 bases and J by 5 bases, with 9 bases left in between. The CDR3 contains 14 residues. The CDR3 nucleotides are TGTGCCACCAGCAGACAGGGGCTTACCGGGGAGCTGTTTTTT. Translation: CATSRQGLTGELFF. Drawing the rest from reference TRBV15 and TRBJ2-2, the complete variable domain is DAMVIQNPRYQVTQFGKPVTLSCSQTLNHNVMYWYQQKSSQAPKLLFHYYDKDFNNEADTPDNFQSRRPNTSFCFLDIRSPGLGDTAMYLCATSRQGLTGELFFGEGSRLTVL.

This rearrangement joins TRBV6-5 to TRBJ1-1; maybe TRBD1 (6 bases). V was pared by 5 bases and J by 4 bases, with 11 bases between. Germline V CDR1 and CDR2: MNHEY, SVGAGI. CDR3 size: 13 residues. The CDR3 spells CASSLIGGTEAFF. CDR3 DNA sequence: TGTGCCAGCAGTCTTATAGGGGGCACTGAAGCTTTCTTT.

The chain uses TRBV11-1 and TRBJ2-2, with no clear D. The CDR3 consists of 12 residues. Per the germline V gene, CDR1 is SGHAT and CDR2 is FQDESV (reference sequence). V lost 5 bases, J lost 7 bases, and 8 bases lay in between. Written as DNA, the CDR3 is TGTGCCAGCAGCCCGAATGTCGGGGAGCTGTTTTTT. It yields the protein CASSPNVGELFF.

In its sample, this clone was seen once. The chain uses TRBV19 and TRBJ2-3; 7 positions agree with TRBD2. This CDR3 contains 15 residues. Germline V lookup: CDR1 LNHDA, CDR2 SQIVND (reference sequence). Trimming cost V 8 bases and J 3 bases; bases outside gene matches: 11. The CDR3 loop reads CASLGGGSGTDTQYF. CDR3 sequence (DNA): TGTGCCAGTCTCGGTGGTGGTAGCGGGACAGATACGCAGTATTTT.

The chain joins TRBV5-6 to TRBJ1-4, with TRBD1 as a possible D gene (5 bases). CDR3 length equals 14 residues. Germline V gives CDR1 SGHDT, CDR2 YYEEEE. The ends were cut back, 3 bases at V and 8 bases at J, with 14 bases in the middle. The CDR3 DNA sequence: TGTGCCAGCAGCTCCCGACAGAGCCTCGAAAAACTGTTTTTT. The encoded protein is CASSSRQSLEKLFF.

The chain joins TRBV6-5 to TRBJ2-1, with D hard to call. The CDR3 has 11 residues. Germline V gene lookup returns CDR1 MNHEY and CDR2 SVGAGI. V lost 8 bases to trimming and J lost 12 bases, with 14 bases between them. CDR3 DNA sequence: TGTGCCAGCGAAAGTCCGGTGGGGCAGTTCTTC. This gives the protein CASESPVGQFF.

The V call is TRBV6-6, the J call TRBJ1-1; D perhaps matches TRBD1 (5 bases). V lost 6 bases, J lost 1 base, and 18 bases lay in between. The CDR3 runs to 16 residues. Germline V CDR1 and CDR2: MNHNY, SVGAGI (reference sequence). Written as DNA, the CDR3 is TGTGCCAGCAGCCCCGGTTTTAGGGGCCCGAACACTGAAGCTTTCTTT. It yields the protein CASSPGFRGPNTEAFF.

The gene calls are TRBV20-1 and TRBJ2-7; D is perhaps TRBD1 (5 bases). CDR3 length: 11 residues. The V end lost 5 bases, the J end lost 3 bases, and 8 bases lay between the germline ends. Germline CDR1 DFQATT, CDR2 SNEGSKA (reference sequence). The CDR3 sequence: CSAGRDYEQYF. DNA of the CDR3: TGCAGTGCTGGCAGGGACTACGAGCAGTACTTC.

The chain links TRBV18 to TRBJ1-4, with 8 positions matching TRBD1. The germline V gene encodes CDR1 KGHSH and CDR2 LQKENI. V dropped 3 bases and J dropped 2; count of bases not matched to a gene: 2. There are 15 residues in the CDR3. CDR3 residues: CASSPDRGTNEKLFF. CDR3 in DNA: TGTGCCAGCTCACCCGACAGGGGCACTAATGAAAAACTGTTTTTT.